This T cell receptor (beta chain) emerged from a study of T cell responses to AZD1222 COVID-19 vaccine. Study-wide findings and caveats: Among those given AZD1222, only five or six were seropositive at baseline.

A word on this clone: What it recognizes is unknown.

Profiling relied on immunoSEQ multiplex PCR, and the TCRdb table lists in-frame clones only, not all of them. The table has 150,000 to 200,000 clones, around 90% seen once. The CDR3 spans 15 residues. Second-dose timings of about 4 or about 12 weeks were pooled. V gene TRBV21-1 combines with J gene TRBJ2-3. TRBV21-1 is tagged as a pseudogene. This specimen consisted of peripheral blood, obtained 28 days after the second AZD1222 dose. The clonotype comes from an adult who received the AZD1222 COVID-19 vaccine. The CDR3 reads CASSVRDGDTDTQYF. The CDR3 DNA reads TGTGCCAGCAGCGTCCGGGACGGGGACACAGATACGCAGTATTTT.